This record covers a single T cell receptor (beta chain). What this receptor recognizes is not known. Base qualities are not provided; no much larger clone lies one nucleotide away. TCRbeta CDR3 regions were amplified from genomic DNA by means of the immunoSEQ Assay, a bias-controlled multiplex PCR. In the source study's methods: Nucleated cell counts per sample were estimated from amplification of reference gene primers within the assay. Sequence reads were collapsed and filtered to measure the absolute abundance of every unique TCRbeta CDR3 rearrangement. For each sample, productive Simpson clonality was calculated as the square root of Simpson's diversity index across productive rearrangements. As stored in TCRdb, this immuneACCESS dataset retains in-frame rearrangements with V and J assigned. A fraction of the clones does not appear; measured against another copy, unresolved V genes explain less than half of the discrepancy, and the remainder lacks a known reason. That table furnishes V, J and clone size, whereas the DNA furnished D and trimming. Recorded for this sample are over 100,000 clones; over 75% of them occurred a single time. The biggest ten clones account for around 6% of the sample.

The collaborating institutions used their own protocols to collect whole blood in K2EDTA tubes. Collaborator samples were shipped for TCRbeta analysis as frozen whole blood, isolated PBMCs, or DNA extracted from either sample type. The data were taken from a study of blood T cell repertoires in COVID-19 (dated by TCRdb to between 2020 and 2021). In the study overall: Collaborator samples came from the United States, Italy and Spain and covered acute and convalescent phases of COVID-19. The prospective study material was composed of cDNA or gDNA derived from T cells, B-cell-depleted T cells, or PBMCs. Deeply sampled blood TCRbeta repertoires from subjects exposed to, actively infected with, or recovered from COVID-19 were included in the dataset. A freely available public database, intended as a resource for researchers studying the immune response to SARS-CoV-2, is where the repertoires were released. Samples were obtained from the ongoing ImmuneRACE study (first 160 participants) and from about 1,300 subjects provided by 6 global collaborators. Nearly every sample came with metadata listing a de-identified subject ID, COVID-19 status, age in years and sex. Where available, HLA class I and class II types were obtained from metadata supplied by the sample provider rather than from assay-based typing. Findings and caveats that apply to the study as a whole: The amount of clinical and demographic metadata varied by source and participant and was provided uncurated.

The receptor was derived from a human donor in a cohort sampled during active COVID-19. Material for sequencing was peripheral blood.

The nucleotide sequence reads TGTGCCTGGGCCCTCGACAGGTATGGCGAGCAGTACTTC. The resulting protein is CAWALDRYGEQYF. The chain employs TRBV30 and TRBJ2-7; tentative D gene TRBD1, with 6 bases matching. From a lookup of the germline V gene (reference sequence), CDR1 and CDR2 are GTSNPN and SVGIG. Including cysteine and phenylalanine, the CDR3 has 13 amino acids. Of all the DNA, just the CDR3 is kept, 39 bases in frame from base 1. V is cut by 5 bases and J by 6 bases, and the space between the germline ends is 17 bases.